This T cell receptor (beta chain) originates from a study of cytomegalovirus exposure and HLA in healthy donors. Study-level results: Versus the approximately 700-donor mean, an Asian-associated ancestry cluster reportedly showed fewer N-insertions in a later analysis. Reports state that TCR beta sequences accurately predicted most subjects' HLA-A and HLA-B alleles.

PCR primers comprised 60 Vbeta and 13 Jbeta primers. The method was immunoSEQ multiplex PCR; TCRdb's version includes in-frame clones alone and lacks a portion of them. The data contain 65,000 to 100,000 clones, around 80% of them singletons. As concerns this clone: The antigen is unknown.

The CDR3 runs 16 residues. Germline loops: CDR1 SGHTS, CDR2 YDEGEE. V was shortened by 4 bases and J by 5 bases, with 21 bases between the two germline ends. This sequence originates from a man aged 35 to 55 in good health and CMV-seronegative. The chain links TRBV5-8 to TRBJ2-5; a weak D match, TRBD2 (6 bases). Sequencing used PBMCs. In DNA, the CDR3 is TGTGCCAGCAGCCCCGGGAGAGTAGGATTTGTGGAGACCCAGTACTTC. As protein: CASSPGRVGFVETQYF.